These 6 T cell receptor beta chains came from one sample sequenced in a study of Ad26.COV2.S vaccination and SARS-CoV-2 variants. Documented treatment: 19 received Ad26.COV2.S at low or high dose, single or two shots; a few received placebo; per-sample allocation not given. Each sample was drawn 63 days after the first injection (of vaccine or placebo). TCRdb's copy holds only in-frame clones and misses some; the assay was immunoSEQ multiplex PCR. This table holds 440,000 or so clones, around 91% found once. This sample comprised peripheral blood, obtained in a trial of Ad26.COV2.S vaccine versus placebo. The receptors shown here come from a person between 18 and 59 years old who received the Ad26.COV2.S COVID-19 vaccine or a placebo.

As DNA, the CDR3 is TGTGCCAGCAGCTATATGTCCTACGAGCAGTACTTC. Amino acids: CASSYMSYEQYF. The chain couples TRBV6-2 or TRBV6-3 to TRBJ2-7, with D unclear. V shed 6 bases and J shed 1 base, with 7 bases lying between them. This CDR3 is 12 amino acids long. Germline CDR1 and CDR2: MNHEY and SVGEGT.

The chain couples TRBV6-2 or TRBV6-3 to TRBJ2-5; D not certain. The CDR3 sequence is 13 residues long. Per germline, CDR1 MNHEY and CDR2 SVGEGT. V was shortened by 2 bases and J by 1 base, with 5 bases between the two germline ends. CDR3 DNA: TGTGCCAGCAGTTACGTAGCCCAAGAGACCCAGTACTTC. Translating gives CASSYVAQETQYF.

The rearrangement joins TRBV5-4 to TRBJ1-1; D remains ambiguous. V was shortened by 4 bases and J by 1 base, with 11 bases between the two germline ends. This CDR3 contains 14 residues. The germline V gene has CDR1 SGHNT and CDR2 YYREEE (reference sequence). DNA of the CDR3: TGTGCCAGCAGCCCAGGCCTGCGGAACACTGAAGCTTTCTTT. Translating gives CASSPGLRNTEAFF.

CDR3 coding DNA: TGTGCCAGCAGTTTACGGGACTCTAGTAATTCACCCCTCCACTTT. Its protein is CASSLRDSSNSPLHF. V and J are TRBV28 and TRBJ1-6; possible D gene TRBD1, 5 bases. V gave up 2 bases and J gave up 6 bases, with 11 bases separating them. There are 15 residues in the CDR3. CDR1 MDHEN and CDR2 SYDVKM come from the germline V gene.

V usage is TRBV7-8 and J usage is TRBJ2-2, with TRBD2 as a possible D gene (6 bases). CDR3 length: 19 residues. Trimming took off 4 bases at V and 5 bases at J, with 26 bases between the two ends. The germline V gene has CDR1 SGHVS and CDR2 FQNEAQ. CDR3 region: CASSSYRWLASNNTGELFF. The CDR3 DNA reads TGTGCCAGCAGCTCTTATAGGTGGCTAGCGAGCAACAATACCGGGGAGCTGTTTTTT.

The rearrangement joins TRBV28 to TRBJ2-1, with TRBD2 matching 7 bases. The length of the CDR3 is 15 residues. With 6 bases clipped from V and 2 bases from J, the junction kept 7 bases outside the gene matches. Germline CDR1 MDHEN, CDR2 SYDVKM. CDR3 residues: CASSIVGLTYNEQFF. For the CDR3, the DNA is TGTGCCAGCAGCATAGTGGGACTAACCTACAATGAGCAGTTCTTC.